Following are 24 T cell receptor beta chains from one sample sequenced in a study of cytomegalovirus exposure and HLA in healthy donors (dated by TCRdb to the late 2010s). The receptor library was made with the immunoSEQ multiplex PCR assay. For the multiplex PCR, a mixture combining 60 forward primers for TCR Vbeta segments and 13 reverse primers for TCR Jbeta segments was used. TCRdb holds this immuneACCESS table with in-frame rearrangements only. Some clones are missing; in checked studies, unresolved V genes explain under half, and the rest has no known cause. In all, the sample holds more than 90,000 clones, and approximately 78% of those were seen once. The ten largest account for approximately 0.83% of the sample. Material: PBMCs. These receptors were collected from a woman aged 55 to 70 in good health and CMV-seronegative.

Here the CDR3 reads CASSQFGTGQPEAFF. The CDR3, as DNA: TGTGCCAGCAGCCAATTCGGGACGGGACAACCTGAAGCTTTCTTT. J is TRBJ1-1 and V is TRBV16, with D possibly TRBD1 on 6 matching bases. The CDR3 is 15 amino acids. Trimming left V 1 base short and J 6 bases short, with 15 bases between. Looked up from germline, CDR1 is KGHSY and CDR2 is FQNENV.

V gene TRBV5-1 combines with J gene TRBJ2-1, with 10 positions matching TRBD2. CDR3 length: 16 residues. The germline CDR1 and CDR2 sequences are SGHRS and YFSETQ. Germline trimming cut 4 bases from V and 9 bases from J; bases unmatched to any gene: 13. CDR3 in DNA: TGCGCCAGCAGCCGCGGGCAAGCGGGAGGGCCTAGTGAGCAGTTCTTC. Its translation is CASSRGQAGGPSEQFF.

The CDR3: CASSIGPGSSYEQYF. For the CDR3, the DNA is TGTGCCAGCAGTATCGGTCCGGGATCTTCCTACGAGCAGTACTTC. The rearrangement links TRBV5-6 to TRBJ2-7; possible D gene TRBD2, 5 bases. V lost 5 bases, J lost 1 base, and 16 bases lay in between. The CDR3 covers 15 residues. The germline V gene has CDR1 SGHDT and CDR2 YYEEEE.

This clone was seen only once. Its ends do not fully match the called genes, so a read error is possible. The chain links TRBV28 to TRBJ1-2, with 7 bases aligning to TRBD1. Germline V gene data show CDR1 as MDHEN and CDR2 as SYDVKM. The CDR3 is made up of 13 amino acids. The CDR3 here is CASSSYTGALGSF. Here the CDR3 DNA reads TGTGCCAGCAGTTCCTATACAGGGGCCCTCGGTAGCTTC.

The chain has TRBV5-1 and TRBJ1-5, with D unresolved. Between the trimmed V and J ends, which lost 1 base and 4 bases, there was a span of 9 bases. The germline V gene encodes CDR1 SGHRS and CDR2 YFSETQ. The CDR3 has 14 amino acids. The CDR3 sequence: CASSLNGINQPQHF. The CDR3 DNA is TGCGCCAGCAGCTTGAACGGGATAAATCAGCCCCAGCATTTT.

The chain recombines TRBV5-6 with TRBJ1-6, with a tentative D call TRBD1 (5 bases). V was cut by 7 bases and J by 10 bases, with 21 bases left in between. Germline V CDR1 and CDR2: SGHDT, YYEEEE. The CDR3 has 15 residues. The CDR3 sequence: CASAEWARVFSPLHF. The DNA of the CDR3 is TGTGCCAGCGCAGAATGGGCCAGGGTCTTCTCACCCCTCCACTTT. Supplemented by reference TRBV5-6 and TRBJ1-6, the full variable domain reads DAGVTQSPTHLIKTRGQQVTLRCSPKSGHDTVSWYQQALGQGPQFIFQYYEEEERQRGNFPDRFSGHQFPNYSSELNVNALLLGDSALYLCASAEWARVFSPLHFGNGTRLTVT.

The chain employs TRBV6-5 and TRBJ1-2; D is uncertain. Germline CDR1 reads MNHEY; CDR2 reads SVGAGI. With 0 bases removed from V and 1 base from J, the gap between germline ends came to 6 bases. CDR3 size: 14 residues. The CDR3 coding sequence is TGTGCCAGCAGTTACTCCCACAGTAACTATGGCTACACCTTC. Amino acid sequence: CASSYSHSNYGYTF.

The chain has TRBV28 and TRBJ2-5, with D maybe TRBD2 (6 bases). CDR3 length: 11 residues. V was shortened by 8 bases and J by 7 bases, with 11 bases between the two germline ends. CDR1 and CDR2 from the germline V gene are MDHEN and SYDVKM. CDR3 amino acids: CASLGRRTQYF. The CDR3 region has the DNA TGTGCCAGCCTGGGGAGGAGGACCCAGTACTTC.

The DNA of the CDR3 is TGCGCCAGCAGCGGCGGGGGGTCGAACACCGGGGAGCTGTTTTTT. Translation gives CASSGGGSNTGELFF. The gene calls are TRBV5-1 and TRBJ2-2; 8 nucleotides match TRBD2. From germline, CDR1 is SGHRS and CDR2 YFSETQ. V was clipped by 4 bases and J by 0 bases; unmatched bases: 2. This CDR3 has 15 residues.

The CDR3 coding sequence is TGTGCCAGTAGTATACCCAGTTTCAATGAGCAGTTCTTC. Translating gives CASSIPSFNEQFF. V and J are TRBV19 and TRBJ2-1; the D is unclear. Germline CDR1 LNHDA, CDR2 SQIVND (reference sequence). The CDR3 is 13 residues long. V shed 2 bases and J shed 6 bases, with 8 bases lying between them.

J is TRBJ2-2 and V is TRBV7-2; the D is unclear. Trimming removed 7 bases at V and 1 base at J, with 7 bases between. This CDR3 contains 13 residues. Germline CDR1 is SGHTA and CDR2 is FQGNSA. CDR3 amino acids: CASTKQNTGELFF. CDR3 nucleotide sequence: TGTGCCAGCACCAAACAGAACACCGGGGAGCTGTTTTTT. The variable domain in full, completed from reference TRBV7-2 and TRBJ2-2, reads GAGVSQSPSNKVTEKGKDVELRCDPISGHTALYWYRQSLGQGLEFLIYFQGNSAPDKSGLPSDRFSAERTGGSVSTLTIQRTQQEDSAVYLCASTKQNTGELFFGEGSRLTVL.

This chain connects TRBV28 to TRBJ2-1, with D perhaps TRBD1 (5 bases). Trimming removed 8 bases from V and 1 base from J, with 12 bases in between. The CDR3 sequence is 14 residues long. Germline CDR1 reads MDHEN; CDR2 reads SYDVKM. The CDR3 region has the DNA TGTGCCAGCGGGGCAGTAAATTCCTACAATGAGCAGTTCTTC. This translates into CASGAVNSYNEQFF. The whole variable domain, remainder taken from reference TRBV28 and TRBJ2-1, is DVKVTQSSRYLVKRTGEKVFLECVQDMDHENMFWYRQDPGLGLRLIYFSYDVKMKEKGDIPEGYSVSREKKERFSLILESASTNQTSMYLCASGAVNSYNEQFFGPGTRLTVL.

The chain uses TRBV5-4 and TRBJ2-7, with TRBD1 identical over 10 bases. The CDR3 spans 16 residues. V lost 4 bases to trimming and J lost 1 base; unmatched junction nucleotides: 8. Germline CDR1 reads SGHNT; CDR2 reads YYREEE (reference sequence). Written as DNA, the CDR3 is TGTGCCAGCAGCCCGGGACAGGGGCCGAATTCCTACGAGCAGTACTTC. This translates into CASSPGQGPNSYEQYF.

CDR3 nucleotide sequence: TGTGCCAGCCCGCCGGGACAGGGGGCGAATGTTGAAGCTTTCTTT. It is translated as CASPPGQGANVEAFF. The chain couples TRBV18 to TRBJ1-1; 12 bases match TRBD1. The CDR3 length is 15 residues. Germline CDR1 is KGHSH and CDR2 is LQKENI. Germline trimming cut 8 bases from V and 7 bases from J; bases unmatched to any gene: 11.

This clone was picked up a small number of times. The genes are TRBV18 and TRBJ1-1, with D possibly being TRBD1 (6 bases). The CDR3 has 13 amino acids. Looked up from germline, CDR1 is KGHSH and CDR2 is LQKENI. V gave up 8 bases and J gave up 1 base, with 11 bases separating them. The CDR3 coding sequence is TGTGCCAGCACCCCGGACAGGAACACTGAAGCTTTCTTT. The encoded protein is CASTPDRNTEAFF.

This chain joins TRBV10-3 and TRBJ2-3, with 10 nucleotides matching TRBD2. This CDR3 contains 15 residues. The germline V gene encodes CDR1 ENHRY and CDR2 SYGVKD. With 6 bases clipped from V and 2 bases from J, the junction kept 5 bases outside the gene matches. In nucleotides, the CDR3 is TGTGCCATCAGCATCACTAGCGGGGACACAGATACGCAGTATTTT. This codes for CAISITSGDTDTQYF.

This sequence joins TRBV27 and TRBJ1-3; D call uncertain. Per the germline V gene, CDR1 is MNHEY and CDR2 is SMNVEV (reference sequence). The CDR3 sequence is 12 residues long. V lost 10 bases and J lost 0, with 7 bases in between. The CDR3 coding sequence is TGTGCCACCACTCTCTCTGGAAACACCATATATTTT. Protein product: CATTLSGNTIYF.

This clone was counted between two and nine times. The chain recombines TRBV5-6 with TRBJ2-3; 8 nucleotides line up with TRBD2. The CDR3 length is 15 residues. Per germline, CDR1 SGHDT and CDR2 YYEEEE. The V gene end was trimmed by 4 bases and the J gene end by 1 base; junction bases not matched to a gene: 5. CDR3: CASSASGSGTDTQYF. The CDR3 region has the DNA TGTGCCAGCAGCGCGAGCGGGAGCGGCACAGATACGCAGTATTTT.

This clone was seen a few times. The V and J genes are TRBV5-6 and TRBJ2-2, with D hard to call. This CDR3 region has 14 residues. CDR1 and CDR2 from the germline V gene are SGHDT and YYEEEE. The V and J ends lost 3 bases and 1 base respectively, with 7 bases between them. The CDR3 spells CASSSGENTGELFF. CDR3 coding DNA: TGTGCCAGCAGCTCCGGAGAGAACACCGGGGAGCTGTTTTTT.

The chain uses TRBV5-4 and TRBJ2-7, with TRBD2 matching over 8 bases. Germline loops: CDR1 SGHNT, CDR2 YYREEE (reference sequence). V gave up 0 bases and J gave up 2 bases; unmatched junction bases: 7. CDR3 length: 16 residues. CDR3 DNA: TGTGCCAGCAGCTTGGGCGGTCTAGCGGGCACCTACGAGCAGTACTTC. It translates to CASSLGGLAGTYEQYF.

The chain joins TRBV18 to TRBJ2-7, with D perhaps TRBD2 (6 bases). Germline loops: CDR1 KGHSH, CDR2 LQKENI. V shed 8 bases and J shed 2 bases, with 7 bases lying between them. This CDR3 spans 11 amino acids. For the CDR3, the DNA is TGTGCCAGCCGGAGGGCCTACGAGCAGTACTTC. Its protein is CASRRAYEQYF.

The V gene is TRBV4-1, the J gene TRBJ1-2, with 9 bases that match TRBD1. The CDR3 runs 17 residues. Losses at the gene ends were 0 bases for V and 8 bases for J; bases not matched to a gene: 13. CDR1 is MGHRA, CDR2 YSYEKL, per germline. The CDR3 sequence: CASSQDLETGGFGGYTF. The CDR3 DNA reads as TGCGCCAGCAGCCAAGATCTCGAGACAGGGGGGTTCGGGGGCTACACCTTC.

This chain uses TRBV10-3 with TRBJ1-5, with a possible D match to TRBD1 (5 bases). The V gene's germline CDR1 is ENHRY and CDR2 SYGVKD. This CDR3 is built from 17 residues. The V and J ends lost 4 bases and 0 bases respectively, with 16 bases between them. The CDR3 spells CAISAADRPYSNQPQHF. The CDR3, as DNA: TGTGCCATCAGTGCCGCCGACAGACCGTATAGCAATCAGCCCCAGCATTTT.

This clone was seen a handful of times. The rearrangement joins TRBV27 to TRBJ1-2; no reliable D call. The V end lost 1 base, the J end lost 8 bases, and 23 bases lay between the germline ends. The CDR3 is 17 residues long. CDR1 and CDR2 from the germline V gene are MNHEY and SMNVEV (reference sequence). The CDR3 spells CASSLYSGLVKTGGYTF. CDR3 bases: TGTGCCAGCAGTTTATATTCTGGACTCGTGAAGACGGGCGGCTACACCTTC.